These 26 T cell receptor beta chains originate from one sample sequenced in a study of vaccination and CD4 T cells after COVID-19. The Oncomine TCR Beta short-read assay was what sequenced the DNA obtained from cultured CD4+ T cells. TCRdb reanalysed the PCR reads using MiXCR and keeps one entry per CDR3 protein. The sample consists of about 3,600 distinct CDR3 sequences, 17% of them appearing once. No antigens are known for them. Treatment indicated: approximately 10-day PBMC culture with coronavirus spike peptide pools or control peptides (ViraFEST assay). Sequenced input: CD4+ T cells from blood, cultured in vitro. The receptors stem from a human donor who had recovered from COVID-19.

In its sample, this clonotype is medium-sized. The chain has TRBV27 and TRBJ1-2, with 7 bases matching TRBD1. The CDR3 is 14 amino acids. Germline V gives CDR1 MNHEY, CDR2 SMNVEV (reference sequence). With 5 bases clipped from V and 2 bases from J, the junction kept 5 bases outside the gene matches. CDR3 region: CASSLQGTNYGYTF. CDR3 nucleotide sequence: TGTGCCAGCAGTCTACAGGGGACGAACTATGGCTACACCTTC.

The J gene is TRBJ2-5, the V gene TRBV2; 7 nucleotides line up with TRBD2. Per the germline V gene, CDR1 is SNHLY and CDR2 is FYNNEI. The CDR3 covers 14 residues. V was pared by 7 bases and J by 5 bases, with 10 bases of the junction left unmatched. CDR3 protein: CASNWLAGRETQYF. Here the CDR3 DNA reads TGTGCCAGCAATTGGTTAGCGGGTCGCGAGACCCAGTACTTC.

This chain links TRBV20-1 with TRBJ2-5; 10 bases map to TRBD2. Looked up from germline, CDR1 is DFQATT and CDR2 is SNEGSKA (reference sequence). This CDR3 comprises 14 residues. Trimming removed 6 bases from V and 0 bases from J; junction bases left unmatched: 4. For the CDR3, the DNA is TGCAGTGCAAGTAGCGGGGGGAACCAAGAGACCCAGTACTTC. Protein product: CSASSGGNQETQYF.

This chain joins TRBV19 and TRBJ2-7, with 8 bases lining up with TRBD2. This CDR3 has 14 amino acids. V was clipped by 6 bases and J by 3 bases; unmatched bases: 7. Germline CDR1 LNHDA, CDR2 SQIVND (reference sequence). CDR3 amino acids: CASSVAGSLYEQYF. CDR3 DNA: TGTGCCAGTAGCGTAGCGGGGTCGCTCTACGAGCAGTACTTC.

V gene TRBV18 combines with J gene TRBJ1-1, with 7 bases fitting TRBD1. Per germline, CDR1 KGHSH and CDR2 LQKENI. With V trimmed by 3 bases and J by 4 bases, 14 bases remained unmatched. The CDR3 loop spans 17 amino acids. Here the CDR3 reads CASSPRTGARWSTEAFF. The CDR3 DNA reads as TGTGCCAGCTCACCCCGGACAGGCGCCAGATGGAGCACTGAAGCTTTCTTT.

This clonotype is classed as medium-sized. V gene TRBV12-3 or TRBV12-4 combines with J gene TRBJ1-2; D gene unclear. With 5 bases removed from V and 5 bases from J, the gap between germline ends came to 15 bases. The CDR3 loop spans 14 amino acids. CDR3 protein: CASSRLLSGYGYTF. The CDR3 bases are TGTGCCAGCAGTAGGCTTTTGTCAGGTTATGGCTACACCTTC.

This chain joins TRBV5-1 and TRBJ1-2; 9 nucleotides align to TRBD1. V trimming: 0 bases; J trimming: 8 bases; junction bases outside the gene matches: 8. Looked up from germline, CDR1 is SGHRS and CDR2 is YFSETQ. There are 15 residues in the CDR3. CDR3 amino acids: CASSLGDRAGQGYTF. CDR3 sequence (DNA): TGCGCCAGCAGCTTGGGGGACAGGGCCGGTCAGGGCTACACCTTC. The complete variable domain, with remaining parts taken from reference TRBV5-1 and TRBJ1-2, reads KAGVTQTPRYLIKTRGQQVTLSCSPISGHRSVSWYQQTPGQGLQFLFEYFSETQRNKGNFPGRFSGRQFSNSRSEMNVSTLELGDSALYLCASSLGDRAGQGYTFGSGTRLTVV.

This clonotype was counted a few times. This rearrangement joins TRBV3-1 to TRBJ1-6; D possibly corresponds to TRBD1 (5 bases). Trimming shortened V by 2 bases and J by 10 bases, and 12 bases separated the two germline ends. The CDR3 runs 14 residues. Germline V gives CDR1 LGHDT, CDR2 YNNKEL (reference sequence). The CDR3 bases are TGTGCCAGCAGCCAATTGGGGGATCAGTCACCCCTCCACTTT. Translation gives CASSQLGDQSPLHF.

This clonotype appeared a few times. This chain links TRBV6-1 with TRBJ1-2, with D perhaps TRBD1 (6 bases). Trimming left V 5 bases short and J 5 bases short, with 12 bases between. CDR3 length: 13 amino acids. Germline lookup yields CDR1 MNHNS and CDR2 SASEGT. The CDR3: CASSRGQIYGYTF. CDR3 nucleotides: TGTGCCAGCAGTCGCGGACAGATATATGGCTACACCTTC.

This clonotype was counted only a few times. The J gene is TRBJ2-2, the V gene TRBV18; 8 nucleotides line up with TRBD1. V lost 6 bases to trimming and J lost 0 bases; unmatched junction nucleotides: 3. The CDR3 totals 15 residues. Germline V lookup: CDR1 KGHSH, CDR2 LQKENI. The CDR3 protein is CASSPTGANTGELFF. In DNA, the CDR3 is TGTGCCAGCTCTCCGACAGGGGCGAACACCGGGGAGCTGTTTTTT.

This clonotype appeared a few times. The CDR3 spells CASSLRGYEQFF. The DNA of the CDR3 is TGTGCCAGCAGTTTAAGAGGGTATGAGCAGTTCTTC. The rearrangement links TRBV28 to TRBJ2-1; TRBD2 is a possible D gene (5 bases). CDR1 is MDHEN and CDR2 is SYDVKM in the germline V gene. Trimming cost V 2 bases and J 8 bases, with 7 bases left between them. CDR3 length equals 12 residues.

This clonotype was counted only a few times. The chain employs TRBV19 and TRBJ1-6; no reliable D call. V was pared by 5 bases and J by 8 bases, with 7 bases between. The CDR3 is made up of 12 amino acids. Germline V CDR1 and CDR2: LNHDA, SQIVND (reference sequence). In DNA, the CDR3 is TGTGCCAGTAGTTACCGCGATTCACCCCTCCACTTT. This translates into CASSYRDSPLHF.

This chain links TRBV6-1 with TRBJ2-4, with no clear D. Germline values: CDR1 MNHNS, CDR2 SASEGT. There are 16 residues in the CDR3. Trimming shortened V by 4 bases and J by 0 bases, and 13 bases separated the two germline ends. The CDR3 region is CASSAYQRLAKNIQYF. CDR3 nucleotide sequence: TGTGCCAGCAGTGCCTATCAGAGGTTAGCCAAAAACATTCAGTACTTC.

The table lists this clonotype with a few counts. The CDR3 region is CASTLGTGGNQPQHF. The CDR3 DNA reads as TGTGCCAGCACCCTCGGGACAGGGGGAAATCAGCCCCAGCATTTT. The chain employs TRBV2 and TRBJ1-5, with 11 positions matching TRBD1. The CDR3 contains 15 residues. Germline V gene sequence: CDR1 SNHLY, CDR2 FYNNEI. V gave up 7 bases and J gave up 4 bases; unmatched junction bases: 6. Full variable domain (rest looked up from reference TRBV2 and TRBJ1-5): EPEVTQTPSHQVTQMGQEVILRCVPISNHLYFYWYRQILGQKVEFLVSFYNNEISEKSEIFDDQFSVERPDGSNFTLKIRSTKLEDSAMYFCASTLGTGGNQPQHFGDGTRLSIL.

The rearrangement uses TRBV7-2 and TRBJ2-3; a weak D match, TRBD2 (5 bases). Trimming stripped 5 bases from V and 1 base from J, with 10 bases between. The CDR3 covers 14 residues. Germline values: CDR1 SGHTA, CDR2 FQGNSA. The CDR3 spells CASSPGGGTDTQYF. DNA for the CDR3: TGTGCCAGCAGCCCAGGAGGTGGCACAGATACGCAGTATTTT. The full variable domain, completed using reference TRBV7-2 and TRBJ2-3, is GAGVSQSPSNKVTEKGKDVELRCDPISGHTALYWYRQSLGQGLEFLIYFQGNSAPDKSGLPSDRFSAERTGGSVSTLTIQRTQQEDSAVYLCASSPGGGTDTQYFGPGTRLTVL.

This sequence joins TRBV11-1 and TRBJ2-2; D possibly corresponds to TRBD2 (5 bases). The germline gives CDR1 SGHAT, CDR2 FQDESV (reference sequence). The V gene lost 0 bases and the J gene lost 5 bases, with 10 bases spanning the gap. The CDR3 totals 15 residues. The CDR3 DNA is TGTGCCAGCAGCTTAGCAGGGTCGGGAACCGGGGAGCTGTTTTTT. As protein: CASSLAGSGTGELFF.

This chain joins TRBV2 and TRBJ2-1; D is possibly TRBD2 (6 bases). V lost 8 bases, J lost 11 bases, and 16 bases lay in between. The CDR3 sequence is 12 residues long. Germline values: CDR1 SNHLY, CDR2 FYNNEI. CDR3 in DNA: TGTGCCAGCCCCGGTGCGGGGAGAAAGCAGTTCTTC. Translated: CASPGAGRKQFF.

In its sample, this clonotype was seen a few times. The rearrangement uses TRBV9 and TRBJ2-3; 7 nucleotides align to TRBD2. V gave up 0 bases and J gave up 0 bases; unmatched junction bases: 1. Germline loops: CDR1 SGDLS, CDR2 YYNGEE. CDR3 length: 15 residues. CDR3: CASSVDSGSTDTQYF. The CDR3 DNA reads as TGTGCCAGCAGCGTAGATAGCGGGAGCACAGATACGCAGTATTTT.

Only a few counts were recorded for this clonotype. This CDR3 is CASSQPAGGMADTQYF. The CDR3 DNA reads as TGTGCCAGCAGCCAGCCCGCGGGGGGGATGGCAGATACGCAGTATTTT. V gene TRBV4-2 combines with J gene TRBJ2-3; 9 bases match TRBD2. Germline CDR1 reads LGHNA; CDR2 reads YNFKEQ. CDR3 size: 16 residues. Losses at the gene ends were 3 bases for V and 4 bases for J; bases not matched to a gene: 8.

Only a few counts were recorded for this clonotype. The chain recombines TRBV2 with TRBJ2-1; possibly TRBD1 for D (6 bases). The CDR3 has 13 residues. V was trimmed by 6 bases and J by 3 bases, leaving 9 bases between them. Germline CDR1 SNHLY, CDR2 FYNNEI. The CDR3 DNA sequence: TGTGCCAGCAGACAGGGCGGCTACAATGAGCAGTTCTTC. Protein sequence: CASRQGGYNEQFF.

In its sample, this clonotype was seen a few times. V and J are TRBV18 and TRBJ1-2; D is uncertain. The CDR3 loop spans 15 amino acids. CDR1 KGHSH and CDR2 LQKENI come from the germline V gene. V lost 3 bases, J lost 5 bases, and 16 bases lay in between. In DNA form, the CDR3 reads TGTGCCAGCTCACCCGAACCGGACGGATCTTATGGCTACACCTTC. Its translation is CASSPEPDGSYGYTF. Full variable domain (outside the CDR3, taken from reference TRBV18 and TRBJ1-2): NAGVMQNPRHLVRRRGQEARLRCSPMKGHSHVYWYRQLPEEGLKFMVYLQKENIIDESGMPKERFSAEFPKEGPSILRIQQVVRGDSAAYFCASSPEPDGSYGYTFGSGTRLTVV.

This clonotype was counted only a few times. The V gene is TRBV5-1, the J gene TRBJ1-1; D is uncertain. From germline, CDR1 is SGHRS and CDR2 YFSETQ. V was clipped by 9 bases and J by 1 base, with 13 bases between them. The length of the CDR3 is 13 residues. Written as DNA, the CDR3 is TGCGCCACCCGGAAGGGTCAGAACACTGAAGCTTTCTTT. It is translated as CATRKGQNTEAFF. Full variable domain (remainder filled in from reference TRBV5-1 and TRBJ1-1): KAGVTQTPRYLIKTRGQQVTLSCSPISGHRSVSWYQQTPGQGLQFLFEYFSETQRNKGNFPGRFSGRQFSNSRSEMNVSTLELGDSALYLCATRKGQNTEAFFGQGTRLTVV.

The chain uses TRBV10-2 and TRBJ1-1; TRBD1 is a possible D gene (6 bases). Trimming cost V 2 bases and J 3 bases, with 13 bases left between them. The CDR3 spans 15 residues. Germline V lookup: CDR1 WSHSY, CDR2 SAAADI. CDR3 region: CASSESWQGHTEAFF. The CDR3 DNA reads as TGCGCCAGCAGTGAGAGTTGGCAGGGGCACACTGAAGCTTTCTTT.

On this clonotype: The conserved final phenylalanine or tryptophan is absent from the CDR3, which likely points to a read error. V and J are TRBV15 and TRBJ2-2; TRBD2 agrees at 7 bases. The CDR3 sequence is 14 residues long. CDR1 is LNHNV, CDR2 YYDKDF, per germline (reference sequence). CDR3: CTTSRGEGTGELFY. The CDR3 DNA reads TGTACCACCAGCAGAGGGGAGGGCACCGGGGAGCTGTTTTAT.

DNA of the CDR3: TGTGCCAGCAGCCTCCTTTCGTTGGGAGAGCAGTACTTC. It yields the protein CASSLLSLGEQYF. This chain links TRBV2 with TRBJ2-7; no reliable D call. The CDR3 is 13 amino acids. The V gene lost 6 bases and the J gene lost 7 bases, with 16 bases spanning the gap. Germline CDR1 and CDR2: SNHLY and FYNNEI.

The V call is TRBV3-1, the J call TRBJ2-5; no clear D gene. Germline CDR1 is LGHDT and CDR2 is YNNKEL (reference sequence). The CDR3 is made up of 11 amino acids. V was pared by 1 base and J by 7 bases, with 4 bases between. The CDR3 coding sequence is TGTGCCAGCAGCCAAGGCAGGACCCAGTACTTC. Translated: CASSQGRTQYF.